Presented here are 31 T cell receptor beta chains from one specimen sequenced in a study of T cell responses to AZD1222 COVID-19 vaccine. The assay was immunoSEQ multiplex PCR, and TCRdb's table has in-frame clones only and misses some. The sample contains about 140,000 clones, under 95% of which appear only once. Sample: peripheral blood, taken on day 0 of AZD1222 vaccination. The source is an adult in good health.

The rearrangement uses TRBV7-9 and TRBJ2-3; D gene unclear. Deletions cut 5 bases from V and 2 bases from J, with 8 bases between. The CDR3 is made up of 13 amino acids. The V gene's germline CDR1 is SEHNR and CDR2 FQNEAQ (reference sequence). CDR3 sequence (DNA): TGTGCCAGCAGCCACGACGACACAGATACGCAGTATTTT. This translates into CASSHDDTDTQYF.

The chain couples TRBV19 to TRBJ2-1; D is uncertain. Deletions cut 5 bases from V and 7 bases from J, with 9 bases between. CDR1 is LNHDA, CDR2 SQIVND, per germline (reference sequence). The CDR3 extends over 12 amino acids. CDR3: CASSYWRNEQFF. The CDR3 bases are TGTGCCAGTAGTTACTGGCGGAATGAGCAGTTCTTC.

This chain uses TRBV7-3 with TRBJ1-1; no clear D. The CDR3 loop spans 13 amino acids. Trimming shortened V by 2 bases and J by 1 base, and 5 bases separated the two germline ends. Germline values: CDR1 SGHTA, CDR2 FQGTGA. CDR3 loop: CASSLERNTEAFF. Here the CDR3 DNA reads TGTGCCAGCAGCTTAGAGAGGAACACTGAAGCTTTCTTT.

This chain connects TRBV5-4 to TRBJ2-7; D may match TRBD1 or TRBD2 (6 bases each). V was cut by 4 bases and J by 2 bases, with 13 bases left in between. The germline V gene has CDR1 SGHNT and CDR2 YYREEE (reference sequence). This CDR3 contains 14 residues. CDR3 sequence reads: CASSPSGGAYEQYF. CDR3 bases: TGTGCCAGCAGCCCTTCCGGGGGCGCCTACGAGCAGTACTTC.

CDR3 in amino acids: CASSLRNTGELFF. The CDR3 DNA is TGTGCCAGCAGCTTGAGGAACACCGGGGAGCTGTTTTTT. This chain connects TRBV11-2 to TRBJ2-2; D ambiguous. The CDR3 has 13 residues. V gave up 3 bases and J gave up 1 base, with 3 bases separating them. Germline CDR1 SGHAT, CDR2 FQNNGV.

The J gene is TRBJ1-2, the V gene TRBV19; 9 bases are shared with TRBD1. There are 14 residues in the CDR3. Trimming took 9 bases from V and 6 from J; bases not matched to a gene: 11. The germline V gene encodes CDR1 LNHDA and CDR2 SQIVND (reference sequence). The CDR3 DNA is TGTGCCAGACAGGGGGCGCAAAGATGTAATGGCTACACCTTC. Encoded protein: CARQGAQRCNGYTF.

The chain recombines TRBV19 with TRBJ1-2, with no clear D. The V end was cut by 5 bases, the J end by 8 bases, with 18 bases between. This CDR3 comprises 14 residues. Looked up from germline, CDR1 is LNHDA and CDR2 is SQIVND (reference sequence). CDR3 coding DNA: TGTGCCAGTAGTTCCTGGACCCGCTCCCTGGGCTACACCTTC. Amino acid sequence: CASSSWTRSLGYTF.

The V call is TRBV9, the J call TRBJ2-7; 14 bases align to TRBD2. Trimming removed 3 bases from V and 6 bases from J; junction bases left unmatched: 2. This CDR3 is 14 amino acids long. Germline V gene data show CDR1 as SGDLS and CDR2 as YYNGEE. CDR3 residues: CASSEGLAGAEQYF. In nucleotides, the CDR3 is TGTGCCAGCAGCGAGGGACTAGCGGGAGCCGAGCAGTACTTC.

The chain employs TRBV28 and TRBJ1-3; D gene unclear. Trimming left V 10 bases short and J 3 bases short, with 16 bases between. CDR1 MDHEN and CDR2 SYDVKM come from the germline V gene. The CDR3 is 14 residues long. CDR3 loop: CATSDGSRGNTIYF. The CDR3 region has the DNA TGTGCCACTTCCGACGGATCTCGTGGAAACACCATATATTTT. The full variable domain, in which reference TRBV28 and TRBJ1-3 provide the parts outside the CDR3, is DVKVTQSSRYLVKRTGEKVFLECVQDMDHENMFWYRQDPGLGLRLIYFSYDVKMKEKGDIPEGYSVSREKKERFSLILESASTNQTSMYLCATSDGSRGNTIYFGEGSWLTVV.

The chain joins TRBV18 to TRBJ1-5; D unclear. The CDR3 covers 15 residues. V was shortened by 3 bases and J by 4 bases, with 13 bases between the two germline ends. CDR1 and CDR2 from the germline V gene are KGHSH and LQKENI. CDR3 sequence: CASSPVPQENQPQHF. The DNA for the CDR3 is TGTGCCAGCTCACCGGTCCCCCAGGAGAATCAGCCCCAGCATTTT.

The chain couples TRBV19 to TRBJ1-1, with 8 bases lining up with TRBD1. This CDR3 spans 14 amino acids. With V trimmed by 9 bases and J by 1 base, 7 bases remained unmatched. Germline CDR1 and CDR2: LNHDA and SQIVND (reference sequence). The DNA for the CDR3 is TGTGCCAGACCACTCGGGACAGGGAACACTGAAGCTTTCTTT. Translation gives CARPLGTGNTEAFF.

The chain uses TRBV7-6 and TRBJ1-2; unclear D gene. Per the germline V gene, CDR1 is SGHVS and CDR2 is FNYEAQ. The CDR3 extends over 16 amino acids. Trimming took off 0 bases at V and 5 bases at J, with 16 bases between the two ends. This CDR3 is CASSLAPRQSYYGYTF. In DNA form, the CDR3 reads TGTGCCAGCAGCTTAGCGCCTAGGCAGAGTTATTATGGCTACACCTTC.

The CDR3: CASSLTSYGTDTQYF. The CDR3 coding sequence is TGCGCCAGCAGCTTGACTAGCTATGGCACAGATACGCAGTATTTT. J is TRBJ2-3 and V is TRBV5-1; tentative D call: TRBD2 (6 bases). Germline V CDR1 and CDR2: SGHRS, YFSETQ. The ends were cut back, 1 base at V and 1 base at J, with 10 bases in the middle. This CDR3 spans 15 amino acids.

The rearrangement links TRBV7-2 to TRBJ2-3, with D possibly matching TRBD2 (5 bases). Germline CDR1 SGHTA, CDR2 FQGNSA. The length of the CDR3 is 14 residues. The V end lost 4 bases, the J end lost 7 bases, and 15 bases lay between the germline ends. CDR3 sequence: CASSSRIASNTQYF. The CDR3 nucleotides read TGTGCCAGCAGCTCGAGAATAGCGTCGAATACGCAGTATTTT.

The chain combines TRBV5-1 with TRBJ1-5; D remains ambiguous. The germline gives CDR1 SGHRS, CDR2 YFSETQ. V gave up 2 bases and J gave up 9 bases, with 15 bases separating them. The CDR3 contains 14 residues. CDR3 protein: CASSFYAGETPQHF. CDR3 sequence (DNA): TGCGCCAGCAGCTTTTACGCAGGCGAGACGCCCCAGCATTTT.

This clone has just a few counts. V gene TRBV5-1 combines with J gene TRBJ1-5; D is unresolved. The CDR3 loop spans 14 amino acids. Looked up from germline, CDR1 is SGHRS and CDR2 is YFSETQ. Deletions cut 1 base from V and 2 bases from J, with 7 bases between. The CDR3 nucleotides are TGCGCCAGCAGCTTGTATTCCGGCAATCAGCCCCAGCATTTT. Protein sequence: CASSLYSGNQPQHF. Using reference TRBV5-1 and TRBJ1-5 for the parts outside the CDR3, the full variable domain is KAGVTQTPRYLIKTRGQQVTLSCSPISGHRSVSWYQQTPGQGLQFLFEYFSETQRNKGNFPGRFSGRQFSNSRSEMNVSTLELGDSALYLCASSLYSGNQPQHFGDGTRLSIL.

CDR3 nucleotide sequence: TGCGCCAGCAGCTTGGACAGGTGGACTCGCGCCGGGGAGCTGTTTTTT. Its protein product is CASSLDRWTRAGELFF. The rearrangement links TRBV5-1 to TRBJ2-2, with D perhaps matching TRBD1 or TRBD2 (5 bases each). The V gene lost 0 bases and the J gene lost 6 bases, with 15 bases spanning the gap. CDR1 SGHRS and CDR2 YFSETQ come from the germline V gene. The CDR3 spans 16 residues.

This clone came up once. The chain links TRBV5-5 to TRBJ1-5, with D uncertain. This CDR3 spans 16 amino acids. V lost 1 base, J lost 0 bases, and 11 bases lay in between. The germline V gene encodes CDR1 SGHKS and CDR2 YYEKEE (reference sequence). The CDR3 DNA sequence: TGTGCCAGCAGCTTGAAGCGCCACCATAGCAATCAGCCCCAGCATTTT. Protein sequence: CASSLKRHHSNQPQHF.

The sample holds a few counts of this clone. The chain links TRBV2 to TRBJ1-4; D might be TRBD1 (6 bases). The germline CDR1 and CDR2 sequences are SNHLY and FYNNEI. V dropped 6 bases and J dropped 8 bases, with 13 bases sitting between them. The CDR3 loop spans 13 amino acids. This CDR3 reads CASRAGVEEKLFF. The CDR3 DNA is TGTGCCAGCAGGGCAGGGGTGGAAGAAAAACTGTTTTTT.

This chain links TRBV7-2 with TRBJ2-5; D unclear. Germline V gives CDR1 SGHTA, CDR2 FQGNSA. Trimming pared 2 bases from V and 4 bases from J, leaving 17 bases between. The CDR3 consists of 16 residues. CDR3 bases: TGTGCCAGCAGCTTAAGGTGGCGGCAGGCCGGAGAGACCCAGTACTTC. It specifies CASSLRWRQAGETQYF.

The chain has TRBV10-1 and TRBJ2-7, with D perhaps being TRBD1 or TRBD2 (5 bases each). V gave up 0 bases and J gave up 3 bases, with 6 bases separating them. Germline V CDR1 and CDR2: WNHNN, SYGVQD (reference sequence). CDR3 length: 13 residues. The CDR3 DNA reads as TGCGCCAGCAGTGAGTCGGGGGTCTACGAGCAGTACTTC. Its translation: CASSESGVYEQYF.

The V gene is TRBV28, the J gene TRBJ1-2, with a possible D match to TRBD1 (5 bases). The CDR3 is 15 amino acids. V was clipped by 5 bases and J by 6 bases, with 19 bases between them. Germline V lookup: CDR1 MDHEN, CDR2 SYDVKM. The CDR3 sequence: CASSSSVGGGDGYTF. The CDR3 region has the DNA TGTGCCAGCAGTAGCTCCGTCGGGGGTGGAGATGGCTACACCTTC.

The sample holds one count of this clone. This chain joins TRBV29-1 and TRBJ1-5; D remains unclear. Germline CDR1 and CDR2: SQVTM and ANQGSEA. There are 13 residues in the CDR3. With 5 bases removed from V and 2 bases from J, the gap between germline ends came to 10 bases. The CDR3 loop is CSVLITGNQPQHF. The CDR3 coding sequence is TGCAGCGTTCTGATCACGGGCAATCAGCCCCAGCATTTT.

CDR3 in DNA: TGCGCCAGCAGCCAAGAAGGCCTCGAGGAGCAGCCCCAGCATTTT. This gives the protein CASSQEGLEEQPQHF. The chain uses TRBV4-1 and TRBJ1-5; no firm D call. The V end lost 0 bases, the J end lost 7 bases, and 13 bases lay between the germline ends. CDR1 is MGHRA and CDR2 is YSYEKL in the germline V gene. This CDR3 region has 15 residues.

In the case of this clone: The junction departs from the called germline gene at one end, perhaps through a read error. The CDR3 coding sequence is TGCAGCGTCGAAGACAGGGGCGCCTACGAGCAGTACTTC. Protein sequence: CSVEDRGAYEQYF. This chain uses TRBV29-1 with TRBJ2-7, with 8 positions matching TRBD1. The CDR3 is made up of 13 amino acids. Germline V CDR1 and CDR2: SQVTM, ANQGSEA.

The table lists this clone with a count of one. The genes are TRBV24-1 and TRBJ1-5, with a weak D call TRBD1 (6 bases). Per germline, CDR1 KGHDR and CDR2 SFDVKD. V was cut by 2 bases and J by 2 bases, with 12 bases left in between. This CDR3 is 16 amino acids long. The CDR3 bases are TGTGCCACCAGTGATTCTCAGGGGTCGGGCAATCAGCCCCAGCATTTT. Its protein product is CATSDSQGSGNQPQHF.

J is TRBJ2-1 and V is TRBV28, with 10 bases identical to TRBD2. The germline gives CDR1 MDHEN, CDR2 SYDVKM. CDR3 length: 13 amino acids. V dropped 11 bases and J dropped 10; count of bases not matched to a gene: 11. The CDR3 sequence is CAGAGGQYGEQFF. CDR3 sequence (DNA): TGTGCCGGAGCGGGGGGGCAGTATGGCGAGCAGTTCTTC.

The chain carries TRBV11-2 and TRBJ2-1, with a weak D call TRBD2 (6 bases). Trimming left V 5 bases short and J 8 bases short, with 16 bases between. The CDR3 runs to 14 residues. Looked up from germline, CDR1 is SGHAT and CDR2 is FQNNGV. The CDR3 loop is CASSVGLLVDEQFF. The CDR3 DNA follows: TGTGCCAGCAGCGTGGGACTTCTTGTGGATGAGCAGTTCTTC.

This chain joins TRBV27 and TRBJ2-6, with D maybe TRBD2 (7 bases). Germline V gene sequence: CDR1 MNHEY, CDR2 SMNVEV (reference sequence). The germline V and J ends were trimmed by 5 bases and 2 bases, with 10 bases remaining between them. This CDR3 region has 15 residues. The CDR3 spells CASSRGGAGANVLTF. The CDR3 coding sequence is TGTGCCAGCAGTCGAGGGGGGGCTGGGGCCAACGTCCTGACTTTC.

This clone was seen once. Written as DNA, the CDR3 is TGCGCCAGCAGCCTGAGGACTAGCTCCAACGGGTTCTACGAGCAGTACTTC. Protein: CASSLRTSSNGFYEQYF. The chain links TRBV4-1 to TRBJ2-7, with 8 bases identical to TRBD2. CDR3 length: 17 residues. The V segment lost 4 bases and the J segment 3 bases; nucleotides outside the gene matches: 14. Germline values: CDR1 MGHRA, CDR2 YSYEKL.

V and J are TRBV24-1 and TRBJ2-5; 9 bases are a match to TRBD2. The CDR3 runs to 16 residues. Unmatched junction bases numbered 9, after V lost 4 bases and J lost 4 bases. Germline V gives CDR1 KGHDR, CDR2 SFDVKD. CDR3 amino acids: CATSDSGLARGETQYF. Here the CDR3 DNA reads TGTGCCACCAGTGACTCGGGACTAGCAAGGGGAGAGACCCAGTACTTC.